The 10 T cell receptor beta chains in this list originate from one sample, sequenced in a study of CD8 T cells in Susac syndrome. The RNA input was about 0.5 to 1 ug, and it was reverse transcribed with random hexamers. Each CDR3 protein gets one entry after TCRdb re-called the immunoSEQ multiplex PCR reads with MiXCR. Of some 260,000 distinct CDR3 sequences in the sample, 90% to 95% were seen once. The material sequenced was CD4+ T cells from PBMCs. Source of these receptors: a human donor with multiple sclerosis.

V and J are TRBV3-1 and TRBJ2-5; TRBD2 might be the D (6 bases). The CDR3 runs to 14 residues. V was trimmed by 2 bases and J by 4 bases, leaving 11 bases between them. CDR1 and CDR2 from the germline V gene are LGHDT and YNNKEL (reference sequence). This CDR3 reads CASSQLEGRETQYF. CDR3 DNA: TGTGCCAGCAGCCAATTGGAGGGTAGAGAGACCCAGTACTTC.

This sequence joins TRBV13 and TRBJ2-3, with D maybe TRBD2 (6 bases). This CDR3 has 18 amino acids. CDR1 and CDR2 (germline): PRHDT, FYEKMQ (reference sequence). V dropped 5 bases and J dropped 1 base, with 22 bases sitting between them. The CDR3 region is CASSPSIGGPSGTDTQYF. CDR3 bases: TGTGCCAGCAGCCCGTCTATCGGAGGGCCCTCGGGCACAGATACGCAGTATTTT.

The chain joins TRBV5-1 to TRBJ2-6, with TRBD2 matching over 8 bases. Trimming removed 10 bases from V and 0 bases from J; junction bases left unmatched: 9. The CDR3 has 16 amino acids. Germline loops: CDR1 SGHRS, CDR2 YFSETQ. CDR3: CAGDSGVSSGANVLTF. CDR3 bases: TGCGCCGGAGATAGCGGGGTGAGCTCTGGGGCCAACGTCCTGACTTTC.

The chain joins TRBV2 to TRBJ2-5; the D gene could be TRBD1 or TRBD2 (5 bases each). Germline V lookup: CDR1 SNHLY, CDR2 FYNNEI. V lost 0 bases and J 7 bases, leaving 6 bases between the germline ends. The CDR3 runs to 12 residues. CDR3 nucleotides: TGTGCCAGCAGTGAAGCGAGGGGGACCCAGTACTTC. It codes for CASSEARGTQYF.

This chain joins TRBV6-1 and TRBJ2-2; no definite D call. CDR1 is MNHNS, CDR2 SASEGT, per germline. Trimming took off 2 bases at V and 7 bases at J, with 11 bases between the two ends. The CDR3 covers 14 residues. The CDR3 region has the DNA TGTGCCAGCAGTGAAACTTGGTTAGGCGGGGAGCTGTTTTTT. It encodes CASSETWLGGELFF.

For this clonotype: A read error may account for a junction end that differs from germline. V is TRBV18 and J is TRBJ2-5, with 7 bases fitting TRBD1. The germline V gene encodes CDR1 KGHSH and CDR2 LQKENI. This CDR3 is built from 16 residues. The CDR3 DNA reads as TGTGCCAACTCACCACCGGTCGGGGACAGAGGAGAGACCCAGTACTTC. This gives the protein CANSPPVGDRGETQYF.

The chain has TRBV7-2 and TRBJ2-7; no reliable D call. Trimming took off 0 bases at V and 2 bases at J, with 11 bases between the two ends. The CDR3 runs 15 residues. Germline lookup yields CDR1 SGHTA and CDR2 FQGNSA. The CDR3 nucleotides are TGTGCCAGCAGCTTAGCGCGAGGTCAGGCCTACGAGCAGTACTTC. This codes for CASSLARGQAYEQYF.

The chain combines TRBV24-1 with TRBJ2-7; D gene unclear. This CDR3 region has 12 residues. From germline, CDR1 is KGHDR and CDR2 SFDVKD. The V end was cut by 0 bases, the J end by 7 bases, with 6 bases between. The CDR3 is CATSDLGAEQYF. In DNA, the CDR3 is TGTGCCACCAGTGATTTGGGTGCGGAGCAGTACTTC.

The CDR3 protein is CATSDGPNTGELFF. The DNA of the CDR3 is TGTGCCACCAGTGATGGACCGAACACCGGGGAGCTGTTTTTT. The rearrangement links TRBV24-1 to TRBJ2-2; D not resolved. The germline gives CDR1 KGHDR, CDR2 SFDVKD. The CDR3 loop spans 14 amino acids. Trimming took 3 bases from V and 0 from J, leaving 4 bases between them.

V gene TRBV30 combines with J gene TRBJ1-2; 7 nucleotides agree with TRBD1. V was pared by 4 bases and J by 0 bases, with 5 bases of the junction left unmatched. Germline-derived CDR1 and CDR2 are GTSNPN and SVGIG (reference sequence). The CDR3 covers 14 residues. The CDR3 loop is CAWTRDRANYGYTF. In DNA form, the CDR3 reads TGTGCCTGGACCCGGGACAGAGCTAACTATGGCTACACCTTC.